The 10 T cell receptor beta chains below all came from one sample that was sequenced in a study of OX40 agonist ivuxolimab in advanced cancers. TCRdb keeps only in-frame clones here, not all; method: immunoSEQ multiplex PCR. The top ten hold around 0.28% of the sample, which has about 150,000 clones, approximately 94% seen once. The specimen was CD4+ or CD8+ T cells sorted from blood, collected in a trial of the OX40 agonist ivuxolimab. These receptors originate from an adult with an advanced solid tumor such as melanoma, head and neck, liver or kidney cancer.

This clone appeared a few times. This chain connects TRBV7-3 to TRBJ1-2, with a tentative D call TRBD1 (6 bases). This CDR3 is built from 13 residues. Trimming took 4 bases from V and 8 from J, leaving 14 bases between them. CDR1 and CDR2 (germline): SGHTA, FQGTGA. The CDR3 loop is CASSSTGWQGYTF. Here the CDR3 DNA reads TGTGCCAGCAGCTCCACAGGGTGGCAAGGCTACACCTTC.

J is TRBJ2-7 and V is TRBV5-1, with 8 bases fitting TRBD2. The germline V gene encodes CDR1 SGHRS and CDR2 YFSETQ. V gave up 2 bases and J gave up 3 bases; unmatched junction bases: 7. The CDR3 covers 15 residues. The CDR3 protein is CASSLGGAGGYEQYF. The DNA for the CDR3 is TGCGCCAGCAGCTTAGGAGGCGCGGGAGGCTACGAGCAGTACTTC.

Here the CDR3 reads CASSLLFASGGQETQYF. As DNA, the CDR3 is TGTGCCAGCAGCTTACTCTTCGCTAGCGGGGGTCAAGAGACCCAGTACTTC. The J gene is TRBJ2-5, the V gene TRBV11-2; TRBD2 aligns across 10 bases. The germline gives CDR1 SGHAT, CDR2 FQNNGV. This CDR3 has 17 residues. Trimming took 2 bases from V and 2 from J; bases not matched to a gene: 8.

V gene TRBV28 combines with J gene TRBJ2-7; D is perhaps TRBD1 (5 bases). V was cut by 5 bases and J by 5 bases, with 13 bases left in between. The CDR3 has 13 residues. The V gene's germline CDR1 is MDHEN and CDR2 SYDVKM. The chain's CDR3 is CASSHYPGNEQYF. The CDR3 DNA sequence: TGTGCCAGCAGTCATTACCCAGGGAACGAGCAGTACTTC.

The chain uses TRBV7-2 and TRBJ1-5; TRBD1 might be the D (5 bases). This CDR3 is built from 16 residues. The germline V and J ends were trimmed by 3 bases and 2 bases, with 14 bases remaining between them. Germline assignment: CDR1 SGHTA and CDR2 FQGNSA. The chain's CDR3 is CASSFPGRVGNQPQHF. CDR3 DNA: TGTGCCAGCAGCTTTCCGGGACGGGTGGGCAATCAGCCCCAGCATTTT.

This clone has a single count. CDR3 coding DNA: TGTGCCAGCTCACCAAGGCAGCTCACTAGCACAGATACGCAGTATTTT. As protein: CASSPRQLTSTDTQYF. The rearrangement links TRBV18 to TRBJ2-3, with D unresolved. V was cut by 2 bases and J by 0 bases, with 12 bases left in between. The CDR3 is made up of 16 amino acids. From germline, CDR1 is KGHSH and CDR2 LQKENI.

The chain employs TRBV4-1 and TRBJ1-5, with D unresolved. V was shortened by 4 bases and J by 2 bases, with 18 bases between the two germline ends. Germline V gives CDR1 MGHRA, CDR2 YSYEKL. CDR3 length: 17 residues. The CDR3 sequence: CASSLGPLRGGNQPQHF. The CDR3 DNA follows: TGCGCCAGCAGCCTCGGGCCGTTGCGCGGAGGCAATCAGCCCCAGCATTTT.

The genes are TRBV18 and TRBJ2-7; TRBD1 aligns across 9 bases. Germline CDR1 reads KGHSH; CDR2 reads LQKENI. This CDR3 region has 16 residues. V gave up 3 bases and J gave up 5 bases; unmatched junction bases: 11. CDR3 nucleotides: TGTGCCAGCTCACCGCGCCGGACAGGGGAGGCCCACGAGCAGTACTTC. Amino acid sequence: CASSPRRTGEAHEQYF. The entire variable domain, with the rest obtained from reference TRBV18 and TRBJ2-7, is as follows: NAGVMQNPRHLVRRRGQEARLRCSPMKGHSHVYWYRQLPEEGLKFMVYLQKENIIDESGMPKERFSAEFPKEGPSILRIQQVVRGDSAAYFCASSPRRTGEAHEQYFGPGTRLTVT.

This rearrangement joins TRBV2 to TRBJ2-3, with D maybe TRBD1 (6 bases). CDR1 SNHLY and CDR2 FYNNEI come from the germline V gene. V dropped 11 bases and J dropped 2 bases, with 17 bases sitting between them. The CDR3 consists of 14 residues. The CDR3 DNA reads TGTGCCCGATCGGACAGCCTCCTCACAGATACGCAGTATTTT. Translation gives CARSDSLLTDTQYF. Using reference TRBV2 and TRBJ2-3 for the parts outside the CDR3, the full variable domain is EPEVTQTPSHQVTQMGQEVILRCVPISNHLYFYWYRQILGQKVEFLVSFYNNEISEKSEIFDDQFSVERPDGSNFTLKIRSTKLEDSAMYFCARSDSLLTDTQYFGPGTRLTVL.

V is TRBV9 and J is TRBJ1-5; D is unclear. V gave up 0 bases and J gave up 2 bases, with 9 bases separating them. CDR1 and CDR2 (germline): SGDLS, YYNGEE. The CDR3 spans 15 residues. For the CDR3, the DNA is TGTGCCAGCAGCGTAGGACCCATTGGCAATCAGCCCCAGCATTTT. It codes for CASSVGPIGNQPQHF.